Given below is one TCR beta chain in context. Its antigen is not yet known. No clone much larger than this one lies a single base away; base qualities are absent. TCRbeta CDR3 regions were amplified from genomic DNA using the immunoSEQ Assay, a bias-controlled multiplex PCR. Per the original workflow: Nucleated cell counts per sample were estimated from amplification of reference gene primers within the assay. To quantify the absolute abundance of each unique TCRbeta CDR3 rearrangement, sequence reads were collapsed and filtered. For each sample, productive Simpson clonality was calculated by taking the square root of Simpson's diversity index across productive rearrangements. Imported from immuneACCESS, the table was reduced by TCRdb to in-frame sequences with V and J called. These copies leave out some clones; in studies compared against another copy, an unresolved V gene accounts for under half, and the cause of the remainder is not known. Clonal size and the V and J genes are those of that table, whereas D and trimming came from the DNA. In this sample the table shows fewer than 700,000 clones, about 89% of which occur a single time. Of the sample, about 8% falls within the top ten clones.

The data were taken from a study of blood T cell repertoires in COVID-19 (TCRdb year 2020). About the full investigation: Samples from collaborators originated in the United States, Italy and Spain and spanned both the acute and convalescent phases of COVID-19. Samples came from the ongoing ImmuneRACE study (first 160 participants) plus 1,254 subjects from 6 global collaborators. A freely available public database, intended as a resource for researchers studying the immune response to SARS-CoV-2, is where the repertoires were released. A de-identified subject ID, COVID-19 status, age in years and sex were almost always included in the sample metadata. The dataset comprised deeply sampled blood TCRbeta repertoires from subjects exposed to, actively infected with, or recovered from COVID-19. Where available, HLA class I and class II types were obtained from metadata supplied by the sample provider rather than from assay-based typing. The prospective study material was composed of cDNA or gDNA derived from T cells, B-cell-depleted T cells, or PBMCs.

Overall results and qualifications from the work: The amount of clinical and demographic metadata varied by source and participant and was provided uncurated.

In Seattle, one collaborating source enrolled patients while the infection was active and tracked those patients longitudinally over the course of disease. Each collaborating institution followed its own protocols to collect whole blood in K2EDTA tubes. For TCRbeta analysis, collaborators shipped samples as frozen whole blood, isolated PBMCs, or DNA extracted from either of those sample types. For CDR1 and CDR2, the germline V gene lists SGDLS and YYNGEE. V is pared back by 4 bases and J by 5 bases, with 12 bases lying between the germline termini. The CDR3 goes from the cysteine to the phenylalanine over 14 residues. Only the CDR3 region is kept as DNA, spanning 42 bases read in frame from base 1.

Here the chain combines TRBV9 and TRBJ1-4, with TRBD1 perhaps the D gene, on 5 matching bases. This clonotype originated in a woman aged 45-60 years with COVID-19, enrolled during active disease. Sequencing was done on a sample of peripheral blood. The CDR3 sequence is CASSPPDSNEKLFF. At the DNA level, the sequence is TGTGCCAGCAGCCCCCCCGACAGCAATGAAAAACTGTTTTTT.